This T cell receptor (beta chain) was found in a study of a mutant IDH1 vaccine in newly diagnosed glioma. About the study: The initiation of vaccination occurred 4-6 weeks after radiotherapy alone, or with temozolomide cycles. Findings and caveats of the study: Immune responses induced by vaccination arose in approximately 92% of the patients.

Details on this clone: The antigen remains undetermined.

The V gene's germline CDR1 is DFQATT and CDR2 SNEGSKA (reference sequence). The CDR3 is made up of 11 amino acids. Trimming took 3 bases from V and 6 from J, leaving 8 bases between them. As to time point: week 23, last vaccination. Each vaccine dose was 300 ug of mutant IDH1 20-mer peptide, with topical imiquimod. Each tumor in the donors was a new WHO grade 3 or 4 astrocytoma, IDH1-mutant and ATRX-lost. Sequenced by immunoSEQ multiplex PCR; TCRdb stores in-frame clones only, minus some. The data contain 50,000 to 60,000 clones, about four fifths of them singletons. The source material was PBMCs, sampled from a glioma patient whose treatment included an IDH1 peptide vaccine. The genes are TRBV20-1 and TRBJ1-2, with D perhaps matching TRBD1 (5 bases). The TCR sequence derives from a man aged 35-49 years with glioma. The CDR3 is CSASQGDGYTF. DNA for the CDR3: TGCAGTGCTAGTCAGGGTGATGGCTACACCTTC.